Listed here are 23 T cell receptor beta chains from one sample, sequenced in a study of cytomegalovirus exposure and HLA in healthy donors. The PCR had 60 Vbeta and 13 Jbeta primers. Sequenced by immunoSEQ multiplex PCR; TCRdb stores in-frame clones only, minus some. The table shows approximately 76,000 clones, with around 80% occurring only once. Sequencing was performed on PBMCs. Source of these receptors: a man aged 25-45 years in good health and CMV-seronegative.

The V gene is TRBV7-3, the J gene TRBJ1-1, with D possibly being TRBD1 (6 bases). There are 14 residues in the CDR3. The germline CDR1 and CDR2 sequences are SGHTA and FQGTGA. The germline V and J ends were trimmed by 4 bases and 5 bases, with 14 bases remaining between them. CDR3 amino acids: CASSSGGPGTEAFF. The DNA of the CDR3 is TGTGCCAGCAGCTCGGGGGGCCCGGGGACTGAAGCTTTCTTT.

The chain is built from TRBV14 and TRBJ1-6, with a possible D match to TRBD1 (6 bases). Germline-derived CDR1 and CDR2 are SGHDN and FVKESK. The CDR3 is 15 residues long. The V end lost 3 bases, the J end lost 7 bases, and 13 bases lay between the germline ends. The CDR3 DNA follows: TGTGCCAGCAGCCACCACAGGGAGGGAAATTCACCCCTCCACTTT. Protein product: CASSHHREGNSPLHF. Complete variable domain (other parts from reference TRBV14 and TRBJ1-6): EAGVTQFPSHSVIEKGQTVTLRCDPISGHDNLYWYRRVMGKEIKFLLHFVKESKQDESGMPNNRFLAERTGGTYSTLKVQPAELEDSGVYFCASSHHREGNSPLHFGNGTRLTVT.

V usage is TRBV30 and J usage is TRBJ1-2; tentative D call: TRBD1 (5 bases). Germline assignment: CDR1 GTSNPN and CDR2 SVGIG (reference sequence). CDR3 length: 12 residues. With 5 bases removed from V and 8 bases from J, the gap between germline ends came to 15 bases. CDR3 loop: CAWSGQLRGYTF. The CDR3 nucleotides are TGTGCCTGGTCAGGGCAGCTACGAGGCTACACCTTC.

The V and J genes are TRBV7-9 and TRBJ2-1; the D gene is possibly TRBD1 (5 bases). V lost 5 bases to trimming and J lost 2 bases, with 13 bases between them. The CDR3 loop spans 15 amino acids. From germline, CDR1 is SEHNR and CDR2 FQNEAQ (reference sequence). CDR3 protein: CASSIRSGPYNEQFF. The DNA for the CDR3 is TGTGCCAGCAGCATACGCTCAGGGCCCTACAATGAGCAGTTCTTC.

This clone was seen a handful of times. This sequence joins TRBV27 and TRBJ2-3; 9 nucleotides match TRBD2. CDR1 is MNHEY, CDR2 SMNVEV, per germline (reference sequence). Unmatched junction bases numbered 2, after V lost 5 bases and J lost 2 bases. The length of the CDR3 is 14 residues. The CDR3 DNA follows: TGTGCCAGCAGTGGACTAGCGAACACAGATACGCAGTATTTT. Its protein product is CASSGLANTDTQYF.

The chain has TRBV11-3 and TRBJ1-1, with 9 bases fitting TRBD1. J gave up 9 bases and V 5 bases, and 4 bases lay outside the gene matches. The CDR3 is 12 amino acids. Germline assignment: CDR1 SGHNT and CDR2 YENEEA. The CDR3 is CASSTGQGKAFF. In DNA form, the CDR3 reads TGTGCCAGCAGCACCGGACAGGGGAAAGCTTTCTTT.

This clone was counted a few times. CDR3 sequence: CASSHPRTGTGPENTIYF. The CDR3 DNA follows: TGCGCCAGCAGCCACCCTAGAACCGGGACAGGCCCCGAAAACACCATATATTTT. The genes are TRBV4-1 and TRBJ1-3, with 8 nucleotides matching TRBD1. After removal of 3 bases from V and 6 bases from J, the junction contained 16 bases not matched to a gene. Germline V lookup: CDR1 MGHRA, CDR2 YSYEKL. This CDR3 spans 18 amino acids.

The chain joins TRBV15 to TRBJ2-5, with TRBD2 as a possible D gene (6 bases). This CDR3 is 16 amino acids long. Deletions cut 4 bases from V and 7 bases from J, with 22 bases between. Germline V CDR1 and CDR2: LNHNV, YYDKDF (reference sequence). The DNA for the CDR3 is TGTGCCACCAGCACGGACTCGGGCCTCCCCGGGGGGACCCAGTACTTC. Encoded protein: CATSTDSGLPGGTQYF.

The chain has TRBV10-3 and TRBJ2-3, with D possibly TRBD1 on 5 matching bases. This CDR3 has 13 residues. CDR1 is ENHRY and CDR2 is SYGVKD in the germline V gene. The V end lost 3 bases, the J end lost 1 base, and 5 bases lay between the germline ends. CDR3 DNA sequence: TGTGCCATCAGTGAACAGGGCACAGATACGCAGTATTTT. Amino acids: CAISEQGTDTQYF.

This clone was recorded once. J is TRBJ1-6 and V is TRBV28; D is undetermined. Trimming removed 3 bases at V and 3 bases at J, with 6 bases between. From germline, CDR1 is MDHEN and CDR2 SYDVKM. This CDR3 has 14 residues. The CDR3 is CASSLSVYNSPLHF. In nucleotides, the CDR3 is TGTGCCAGCAGTTTGTCCGTCTATAATTCACCCCTCCACTTT.

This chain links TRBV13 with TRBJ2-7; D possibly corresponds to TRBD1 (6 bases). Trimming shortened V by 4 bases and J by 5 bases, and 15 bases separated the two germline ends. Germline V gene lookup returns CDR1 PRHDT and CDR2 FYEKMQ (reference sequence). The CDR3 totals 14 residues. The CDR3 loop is CASSSRGRGDEQYF. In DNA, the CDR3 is TGTGCCAGCAGCTCTAGGGGGAGAGGGGACGAGCAGTACTTC.

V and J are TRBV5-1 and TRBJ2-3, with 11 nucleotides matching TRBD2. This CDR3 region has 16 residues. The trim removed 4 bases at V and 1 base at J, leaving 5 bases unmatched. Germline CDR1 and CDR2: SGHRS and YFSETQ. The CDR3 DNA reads TGCGCCAGCAGCCATGGGACTAGCGGCCGCACAGATACGCAGTATTTT. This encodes CASSHGTSGRTDTQYF.

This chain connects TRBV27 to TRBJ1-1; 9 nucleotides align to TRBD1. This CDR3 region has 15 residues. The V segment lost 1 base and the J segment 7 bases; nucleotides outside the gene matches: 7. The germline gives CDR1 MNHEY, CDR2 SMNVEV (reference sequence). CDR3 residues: CASSLYLRQGVEAFF. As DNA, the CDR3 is TGTGCCAGCAGTTTATACCTTCGACAGGGGGTTGAAGCTTTCTTT.

The CDR3 spells CASSQDKGTGMNTEAFF. Written as DNA, the CDR3 is TGCGCCAGCAGCCAAGATAAGGGGACAGGTATGAACACTGAAGCTTTCTTT. V and J are TRBV4-3 and TRBJ1-1; 8 bases map to TRBD1. Germline V gene sequence: CDR1 LGHNA, CDR2 YSLEER. CDR3 length: 17 residues. Trimming removed 0 bases from V and 0 bases from J; junction bases left unmatched: 6.

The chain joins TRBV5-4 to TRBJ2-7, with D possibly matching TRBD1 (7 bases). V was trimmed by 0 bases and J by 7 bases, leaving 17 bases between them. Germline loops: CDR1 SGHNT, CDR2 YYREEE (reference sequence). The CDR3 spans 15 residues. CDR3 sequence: CASSLGGAGGGEQYF. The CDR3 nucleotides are TGTGCCAGCAGCTTGGGAGGGGCAGGGGGAGGTGAGCAGTACTTC.

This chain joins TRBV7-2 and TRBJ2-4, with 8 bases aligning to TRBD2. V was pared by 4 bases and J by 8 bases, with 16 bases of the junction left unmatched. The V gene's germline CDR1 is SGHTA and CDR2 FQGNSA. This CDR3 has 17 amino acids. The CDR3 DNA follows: TGTGCCAGCAGCTCACGGCCTAGCGGGCTTTGGGGTGACATTCAGTACTTC. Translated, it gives CASSSRPSGLWGDIQYF. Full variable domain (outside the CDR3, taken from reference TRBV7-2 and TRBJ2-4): GAGVSQSPSNKVTEKGKDVELRCDPISGHTALYWYRQSLGQGLEFLIYFQGNSAPDKSGLPSDRFSAERTGGSVSTLTIQRTQQEDSAVYLCASSSRPSGLWGDIQYFGAGTRLSVL.

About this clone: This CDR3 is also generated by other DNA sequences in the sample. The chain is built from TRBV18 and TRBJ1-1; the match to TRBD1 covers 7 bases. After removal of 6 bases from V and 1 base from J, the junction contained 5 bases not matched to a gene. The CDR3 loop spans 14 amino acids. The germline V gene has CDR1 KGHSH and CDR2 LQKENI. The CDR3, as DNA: TGTGCCAGCTCGCGACAGGGCCAGAACACTGAAGCTTTCTTT. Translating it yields CASSRQGQNTEAFF.

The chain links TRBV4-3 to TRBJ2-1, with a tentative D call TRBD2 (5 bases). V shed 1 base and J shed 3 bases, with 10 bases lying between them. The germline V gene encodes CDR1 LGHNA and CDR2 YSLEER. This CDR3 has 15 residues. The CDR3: CASSQVAGHYNEQFF. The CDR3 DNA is TGCGCCAGCAGCCAAGTGGCGGGCCACTACAATGAGCAGTTCTTC.

DNA for the CDR3: TGTGCCAGTAGTATTCAAGGGGGCCATTCTCAGCCCCAGCATTTT. Protein: CASSIQGGHSQPQHF. The rearrangement joins TRBV19 to TRBJ1-5; 7 bases are a match to TRBD1. V lost 3 bases, J lost 6 bases, and 8 bases stayed unmatched. In germline, CDR1 is LNHDA, CDR2 SQIVND (reference sequence). The CDR3 consists of 15 residues.

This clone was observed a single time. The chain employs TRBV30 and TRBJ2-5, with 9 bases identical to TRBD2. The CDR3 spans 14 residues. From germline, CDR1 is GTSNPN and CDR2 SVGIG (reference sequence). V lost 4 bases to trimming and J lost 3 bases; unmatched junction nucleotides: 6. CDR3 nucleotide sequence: TGTGCCTGGAATAGTGTAGCGGGGGAAGAGACCCAGTACTTC. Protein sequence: CAWNSVAGEETQYF.

The CDR3, as DNA: TGTGCCACCAGCAGACGACTAGCGGGAGGACAATACTTC. This sequence encodes CATSRRLAGGQYF. The V gene is TRBV15, the J gene TRBJ2-5, with 13 positions matching TRBD2. V shed 2 bases and J 14 bases; nucleotides not matched to a gene: 5. Germline V gene data show CDR1 as LNHNV and CDR2 as YYDKDF (reference sequence). The CDR3 has 13 residues.

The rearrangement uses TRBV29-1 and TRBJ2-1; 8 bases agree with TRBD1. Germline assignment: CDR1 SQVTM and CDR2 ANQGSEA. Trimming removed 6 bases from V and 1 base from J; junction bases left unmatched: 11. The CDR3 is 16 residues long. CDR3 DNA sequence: TGCAGCGTGTCTTACATAAGGGACAGGTCCTACAATGAGCAGTTCTTC. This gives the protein CSVSYIRDRSYNEQFF.

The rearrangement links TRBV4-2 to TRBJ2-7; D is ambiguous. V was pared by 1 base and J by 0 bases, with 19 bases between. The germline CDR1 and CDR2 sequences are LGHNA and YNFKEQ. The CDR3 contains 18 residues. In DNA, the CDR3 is TGTGCCAGCAGCCAAGTCTTCTTGTCGGGTGAGAGCTCCTACGAGCAGTACTTC. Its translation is CASSQVFLSGESSYEQYF.